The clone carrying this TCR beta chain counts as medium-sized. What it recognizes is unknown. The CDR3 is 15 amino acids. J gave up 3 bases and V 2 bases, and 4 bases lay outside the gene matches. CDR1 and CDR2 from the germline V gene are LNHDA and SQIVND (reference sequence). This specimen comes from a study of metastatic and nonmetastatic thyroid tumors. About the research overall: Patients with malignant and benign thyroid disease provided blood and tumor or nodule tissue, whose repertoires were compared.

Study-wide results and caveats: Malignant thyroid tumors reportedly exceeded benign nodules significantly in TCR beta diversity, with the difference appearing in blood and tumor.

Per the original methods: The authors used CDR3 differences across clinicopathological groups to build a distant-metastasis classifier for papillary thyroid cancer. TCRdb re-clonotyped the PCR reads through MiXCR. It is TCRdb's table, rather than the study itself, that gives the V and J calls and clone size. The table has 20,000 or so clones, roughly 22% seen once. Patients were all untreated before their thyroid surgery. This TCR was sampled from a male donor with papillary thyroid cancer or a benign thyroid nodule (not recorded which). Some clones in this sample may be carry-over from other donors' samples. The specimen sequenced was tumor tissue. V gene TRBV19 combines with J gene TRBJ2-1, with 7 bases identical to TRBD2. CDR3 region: CASSITWEGYNEQFF. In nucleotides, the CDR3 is TGTGCCAGTAGTATAACGTGGGAGGGCTACAATGAGCAGTTCTTC.